These 23 T cell receptor beta chains originate from one sample sequenced in a study of early T cells in non-severe SARS-CoV-2 infection. TCRdb independently ran MiXCR on the 5' RACE reads; one entry per CDR3 protein. This repertoire shows tens of thousands of distinct CDR3 sequences, over 4.5% found once; its top ten account for 4% to 5.5%. What was sequenced was whole blood. These receptors were obtained from an adult who was a healthcare worker with PCR-confirmed SARS-CoV-2 infection or an uninfected control (not recorded which).

This clonotype has a handful of counts. The rearrangement links TRBV20-1 to TRBJ1-6; D is undetermined. V dropped 6 bases and J dropped 7 bases, with 22 bases sitting between them. CDR1 is DFQATT and CDR2 is SNEGSKA in the germline V gene (reference sequence). This CDR3 is 16 amino acids long. The CDR3 DNA reads TGCAGTGCCCGCACTCTTGCCCAGGAGCCGAATTCACCCCTCCACTTT. Translating it yields CSARTLAQEPNSPLHF.

This clonotype occurred many times. V usage is TRBV21-1 and J usage is TRBJ1-5. TRBV21-1 is an annotated pseudogene. CDR3 size: 15 residues. The CDR3 here is CASSKVSAGRSAQHF. DNA for the CDR3: TGTGCCAGCAGCAAAGTCTCGGCAGGCCGTTCGGCCCAGCATTTT.

This clonotype was recorded at least ten times. The chain combines TRBV3-1 with TRBJ2-1, with 13 bases lining up with TRBD2. V gave up 2 bases and J gave up 4 bases; unmatched junction bases: 8. The CDR3 runs to 18 residues. Germline values: CDR1 LGHDT, CDR2 YNNKEL (reference sequence). CDR3 bases: TGTGCCAGCAGCCAACTTCCGGGACTAGCGGGAAGTTACAATGAGCAGTTCTTC. As protein: CASSQLPGLAGSYNEQFF.

This clonotype was observed many times. V and J are TRBV7-9 and TRBJ2-7, with D unresolved. Looked up from germline, CDR1 is SEHNR and CDR2 is FQNEAQ (reference sequence). The V end lost 5 bases, the J end lost 7 bases, and 12 bases lay between the germline ends. The CDR3 is 12 residues long. As DNA, the CDR3 is TGTGCCAGCAGCCCGGAGTTGGGGGAGCAGTACTTC. It specifies CASSPELGEQYF.

A note on this clonotype: One junction end does not reproduce the germline sequence, and a read error may be involved. This chain joins TRBV6-2 or TRBV6-3 and TRBJ2-7; TRBD1 matches 8 bases. The germline CDR1 and CDR2 sequences are MNHEY and SVGEGT. This CDR3 is built from 12 residues. CDR3 loop: CACRGQVYEQYF. CDR3 sequence (DNA): TGTGCCTGCAGGGGACAGGTATACGAGCAGTACTTC.

This clonotype was counted only a few times. The chain joins TRBV28 to TRBJ2-7; D call uncertain. Germline V CDR1 and CDR2: MDHEN, SYDVKM. This CDR3 region has 11 residues. Trimming took 6 bases from V and 3 from J, leaving 6 bases between them. The CDR3 coding sequence is TGTGCCAGCAGGGGGTACTACGAGCAGTACTTC. It specifies CASRGYYEQYF.

This clonotype was observed at least ten times. The chain recombines TRBV7-2 with TRBJ2-5, with 8 bases aligning to TRBD2. Germline V gene data show CDR1 as SGHTA and CDR2 as FQGNSA. The trim removed 2 bases at V and 0 bases at J, leaving 2 bases unmatched. The CDR3 consists of 15 residues. Here the CDR3 reads CASSLTSGYQETQYF. CDR3 coding DNA: TGTGCCAGCAGCTTAACTAGCGGCTACCAAGAGACCCAGTACTTC.

The table lists this clonotype with a few counts. This CDR3 is CASSSQTGTNTEAFF. CDR3 bases: TGTGCCAGCAGCTCCCAGACAGGCACGAACACTGAAGCTTTCTTT. This chain links TRBV7-9 with TRBJ1-1; TRBD1 is a possible D gene (6 bases). This CDR3 spans 15 amino acids. The germline V gene encodes CDR1 SEHNR and CDR2 FQNEAQ (reference sequence). V was shortened by 4 bases and J by 1 base, with 13 bases between the two germline ends.

In this sample, this clonotype turned up many times. This chain connects TRBV7-6 to TRBJ1-6, with a possible D match to TRBD1 (5 bases). CDR1 and CDR2 from the germline V gene are SGHVS and FNYEAQ. The length of the CDR3 is 15 residues. Trimming took 0 bases from V and 5 from J, leaving 8 bases between them. The CDR3 region has the DNA TGTGCCAGCAGCTTAGCCCAGGGCCATAATTCACCCCTCCACTTT. Translated, it gives CASSLAQGHNSPLHF. Filled out from reference TRBV7-6 and TRBJ1-6, the complete variable domain reads GAGVSQSPRYKVTKRGQDVALRCDPISGHVSLYWYRQALGQGPEFLTYFNYEAQQDKSGLPNDRFSAERPEGSISTLTIQRTEQRDSAMYRCASSLAQGHNSPLHFGNGTRLTVT.

This clonotype showed up many times. The chain combines TRBV6-6 with TRBJ2-7; possible D gene TRBD2, 5 bases. CDR1 and CDR2 (germline): MNHNY, SVGAGI (reference sequence). The CDR3 is 14 residues long. Between the trimmed V and J ends, which lost 6 bases and 6 bases, there was a span of 18 bases. The CDR3 DNA reads as TGTGCCAGCAGCTCAGTAGGCGGGTTCATCGAGCAGTACTTC. Translation: CASSSVGGFIEQYF.

This clonotype was detected many times. V usage is TRBV12-3 or TRBV12-4 and J usage is TRBJ2-4, with 9 bases that match TRBD2. V shed 0 bases and J 5 bases; nucleotides not matched to a gene: 2. The CDR3 loop spans 15 amino acids. CDR3 protein: CASSLAASGENIQYF. CDR3 DNA sequence: TGTGCCAGCAGTTTAGCCGCTAGCGGGGAAAACATTCAGTACTTC.

This clonotype was seen only a few times. The chain recombines TRBV10-3 with TRBJ2-3, with D possibly TRBD2 on 5 matching bases. This CDR3 has 14 residues. CDR1 and CDR2 from the germline V gene are ENHRY and SYGVKD. V shed 0 bases and J shed 6 bases, with 10 bases lying between them. The CDR3 loop is CAISESRDWDTQYF. CDR3 nucleotide sequence: TGTGCCATCAGTGAGTCACGGGATTGGGATACGCAGTATTTT.

Concerning this clonotype itself: This may be a read error: a much more frequent sequence differs by one nucleotide. The V and J genes are TRBV2 and TRBJ1-6, with D unclear. Deletions cut 7 bases from V and 7 bases from J, with 20 bases between. The CDR3 loop spans 16 amino acids. Germline V gives CDR1 SNHLY, CDR2 FYNNEI. Written as DNA, the CDR3 is TGTGCCAGCACCGAGGAACTCAGAGCTGTCAATTCACCCCTCCACTTT. It is translated as CASTEELRAVNSPLHF. Based on the CDR3 plus reference TRBV2 and TRBJ1-6, the full variable domain is EPEVTQTPSHQVTQMGQEVILRCVPISNHLYFYWYRQILGQKVEFLVSFYNNEISEKSEIFDDQFSVERPDGSNFTLKIRSTKLEDSAMYFCASTEELRAVNSPLHFGNGTRLTVT.

This clonotype has a count of ten or more. This rearrangement joins TRBV10-3 to TRBJ2-7; D possibly corresponds to TRBD2 (6 bases). CDR1 ENHRY and CDR2 SYGVKD come from the germline V gene. Between the trimmed V and J ends, which lost 2 bases and 3 bases, there was a span of 17 bases. This CDR3 comprises 16 residues. The CDR3 loop is CAISEIARDGGYEQYF. As DNA, the CDR3 is TGTGCCATCAGTGAGATCGCTCGGGACGGGGGCTACGAGCAGTACTTC.

This clonotype has more than one count but fewer than ten. CDR3 region: CSAGLVGGFPSGELFF. The CDR3, as DNA: TGCAGTGCTGGACTAGTGGGAGGCTTCCCTTCCGGGGAGCTGTTTTTT. The chain uses TRBV20-1 and TRBJ2-2, with TRBD2 matching 7 bases. With V trimmed by 5 bases and J by 6 bases, 15 bases remained unmatched. The CDR3 extends over 16 amino acids. Germline loops: CDR1 DFQATT, CDR2 SNEGSKA (reference sequence).

This clonotype was counted many times. The chain employs TRBV4-3 and TRBJ1-1; D not certain. CDR1 is LGHNA and CDR2 is YSLEER in the germline V gene. V lost 2 bases and J lost 3, with 7 bases in between. The CDR3 is 13 amino acids. The CDR3 reads CASSQSGDTEAFF. The CDR3, as DNA: TGCGCCAGCAGCCAAAGCGGGGACACTGAAGCTTTCTTT.

This clonotype was counted ten times or more. This rearrangement joins TRBV30 to TRBJ1-4; weak D call: TRBD1 (5 bases). This CDR3 is 14 amino acids long. Trimming took 0 bases from V and 8 from J, leaving 13 bases between them. Per the germline V gene, CDR1 is GTSNPN and CDR2 is SVGIG (reference sequence). CDR3 DNA sequence: TGTGCCTGGAGTGTCGGGCAGGGTGACGAAAAACTGTTTTTT. It yields the protein CAWSVGQGDEKLFF. Together with reference TRBV30 and TRBJ1-4, the CDR3 gives the full variable domain: SQTIHQWPATLVQPVGSPLSLECTVEGTSNPNLYWYRQAAGRGLQLLFYSVGIGQISSEVPQNLSASRPQDRQFILSSKKLLLSDSGFYLCAWSVGQGDEKLFFGSGTQLSVL.

As for this clonotype: Its ends do not fully match the called genes, so a read error is possible. The J gene is TRBJ1-6, the V gene TRBV12-3 or TRBV12-4; 7 nucleotides match TRBD1. The length of the CDR3 is 16 residues. CDR3 residues: CASRPTGRSNNSPLHF. The CDR3 coding sequence is TGTGCCAGCAGACCGACAGGGAGGTCAAATAACTCACCCCTCCACTTT.

There are many counts of this clonotype. J is TRBJ2-6 and V is TRBV19, with D perhaps TRBD1 (6 bases). Germline assignment: CDR1 LNHDA and CDR2 SQIVND (reference sequence). Trimming removed 3 bases at V and 0 bases at J, with 15 bases between. The CDR3 extends over 18 amino acids. DNA for the CDR3: TGTGCCAGTAGTATCCGGACAGACATCGTCTCTGGGGCCAACGTCCTGACTTTC. It yields the protein CASSIRTDIVSGANVLTF.

This clonotype was recorded a few times. The V and J genes are TRBV7-9 and TRBJ2-5, with a weak D call TRBD1 (5 bases). Germline CDR1 is SEHNR and CDR2 is FQNEAQ (reference sequence). Trimming removed 3 bases at V and 2 bases at J, with 13 bases between. The CDR3 is 15 residues long. The CDR3 DNA reads as TGTGCCAGCAGCTTTTTTGCGACAGCTCAAGAGACCCAGTACTTC. Encoded protein: CASSFFATAQETQYF.

This clonotype was recorded at least ten times. The CDR3 DNA reads TGTGCCAGCAGCCAAAGGGTCAGCTCTGGAAACACCATATATTTT. Amino acids: CASSQRVSSGNTIYF. The chain couples TRBV3-1 to TRBJ1-3; D unresolved. Germline V gene lookup returns CDR1 LGHDT and CDR2 YNNKEL (reference sequence). The V and J ends lost 2 bases and 0 bases respectively, with 8 bases between them. This CDR3 comprises 15 residues.

This clonotype occurred many times. This chain's CDR3 is CASSIPQGVRHVAFF. CDR3 DNA sequence: TGTGCCAGTAGTATCCCACAGGGGGTCAGGCACGTAGCTTTCTTT. V usage is TRBV19 and J usage is TRBJ1-1, with 8 positions matching TRBD1. The germline CDR1 and CDR2 sequences are LNHDA and SQIVND (reference sequence). The CDR3 spans 15 residues. J was trimmed by 10 bases and V by 3 bases; bases with no gene match: 13.

This clonotype was seen only a few times. The genes are TRBV5-5 and TRBJ1-5; D remains unclear. The CDR3 spans 14 residues. Between the trimmed V and J ends, which lost 2 bases and 1 base, there was a span of 7 bases. The V gene's germline CDR1 is SGHKS and CDR2 YYEKEE (reference sequence). The CDR3 loop reads CASSLKGSNQPQHF. CDR3 DNA: TGTGCCAGCAGCTTAAAAGGGAGCAATCAGCCCCAGCATTTT.